This T cell receptor beta chain was identified in a study of T cells in Graves' hyperthyroidism and ophthalmopathy. The overall study: The initial diagnosis was the point when peripheral blood was collected, ahead of any treatment. General study points: The model anticipated ophthalmopathy a median approximately six months pre-onset. Blood also held most thyroid clonotypes expanded beyond 0.001.

TCR beta CDR3 sequences were amplified from RNA transcripts. HTBI primers were the set used in a first-round RT-PCR of the TCR CDR3. Via MiXCR, TCRdb re-called the multiplex PCR reads, giving one row per CDR3 protein. The table includes 450,000 to 600,000 distinct CDR3 sequences, roughly 15% detected once. Clinical symptoms, serum thyroxine and TRAb, thyroid ultrasound and orbital computed tomography were used for the diagnoses. This clonotype was seen at least ten times. Its cognate antigen is unknown. The V gene's germline CDR1 is SNHLY and CDR2 FYNNEI. The CDR3 runs 18 residues. V lost 6 bases, J lost 4 bases, and 25 bases lay in between.

V is TRBV2 and J is TRBJ2-1; D may match TRBD1 or TRBD2 (6 bases each). The TCR was taken from a woman aged 40 to 50 with Graves' hyperthyroidism. The specimen sequenced was blood. The CDR3 bases are TGTGCCAGCAGCGATCAAACGGGTCGGGGGCTGGGATACAATGAGCAGTTCTTC. Protein: CASSDQTGRGLGYNEQFF.